Given below is one T cell receptor beta chain in context. Its antigen remains unknown. The sample is drawn from a study of cytomegalovirus exposure and HLA in healthy donors. Germline assignment: CDR1 SNHLY and CDR2 FYNNEI. Trimming took 3 bases from V and 5 from J; bases not matched to a gene: 12. The CDR3 spans 16 residues. The study, taken as a whole, reports: Some TCR beta chains (approximately 180 of them) were listed as cytomegalovirus-associated.

These donors, healthy bone marrow donors, were studied. In the PCR, 60 Vbeta and 13 Jbeta primers were used. Assay used: immunoSEQ multiplex PCR; TCRdb lists only in-frame clones, some missing. The sample holds approximately 100,000 clones, 81% seen once. The sample taken for sequencing was PBMCs. The origin of this receptor is a woman aged 25 to 39 in good health and CMV-seronegative. The genes are TRBV2 and TRBJ1-1, with 7 bases identical to TRBD1. The CDR3 protein is CASSDMRQGIETEAFF. The CDR3 coding sequence is TGTGCCAGCAGTGACATGCGACAGGGTATCGAGACTGAAGCTTTCTTT.